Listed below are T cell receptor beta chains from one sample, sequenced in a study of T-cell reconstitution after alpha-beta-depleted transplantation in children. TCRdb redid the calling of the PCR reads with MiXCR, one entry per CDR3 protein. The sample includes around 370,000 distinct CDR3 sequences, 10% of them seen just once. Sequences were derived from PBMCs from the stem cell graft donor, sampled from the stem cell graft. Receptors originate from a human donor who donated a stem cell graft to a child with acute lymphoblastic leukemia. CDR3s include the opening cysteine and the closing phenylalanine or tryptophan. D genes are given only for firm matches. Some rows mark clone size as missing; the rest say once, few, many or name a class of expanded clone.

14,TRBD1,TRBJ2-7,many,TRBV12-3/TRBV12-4,CASSSGTGVAEQYF,TGTGCCAGCAGTTCCGGGACAGGGGTCGCCGAGCAGTACTTC
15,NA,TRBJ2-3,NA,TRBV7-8,CASSLAYRITDTQYF,TGTGCCAGCAGCTTAGCATATCGAATCACAGATACGCAGTATTTT
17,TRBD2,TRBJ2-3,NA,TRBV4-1,CASSPLGGGERTDTQYF,TGCGCCAGCAGCCCCCTGGGGGGGGGAGAGAGGACAGATACGCAGTATTTT
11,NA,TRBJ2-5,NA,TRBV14,CASRIGETQYF,TGTGCCAGCAGGATAGGGGAGACCCAGTACTTC
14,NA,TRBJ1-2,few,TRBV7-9,CASSPKGDFYGYTF,TGTGCCAGCAGCCCCAAGGGGGATTTCTATGGCTACACCTTC
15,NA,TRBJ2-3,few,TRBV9,CASSVVSRNTDTQYF,TGTGCCAGCAGCGTAGTATCGAGAAACACAGATACGCAGTATTTT
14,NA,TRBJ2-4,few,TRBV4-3,CASSMGLWGDIQYF,TGCGCCAGCAGCATGGGACTCTGGGGTGACATTCAGTACTTC
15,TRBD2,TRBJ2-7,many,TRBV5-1,CASSLGAGVSYEQYF,TGCGCCAGCAGCTTGGGAGCGGGAGTGTCCTACGAGCAGTACTTC
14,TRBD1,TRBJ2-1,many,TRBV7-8,CASSLGTGNNEQFF,TGTGCCAGCAGCTTAGGGACAGGAAACAATGAGCAGTTCTTC
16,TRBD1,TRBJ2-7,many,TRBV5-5,CASSLAGGQGSYEQYF,TGTGCCAGCAGCTTGGCAGGGGGACAGGGATCCTACGAGCAGTACTTC
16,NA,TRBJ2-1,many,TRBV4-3,CASGEGIGGSYNEQFF,TGCGCCAGCGGCGAAGGAATAGGGGGCTCCTACAATGAGCAGTTCTTC
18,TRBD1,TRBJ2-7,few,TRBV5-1,CASSHMLRDRGDSYEQYF,TGCGCCAGCAGCCACATGCTCCGAGACAGGGGGGACTCCTACGAGCAGTACTTC
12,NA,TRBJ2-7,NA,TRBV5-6,CASSFNGNEQYF,TGTGCCAGCAGCTTCAACGGAAACGAGCAGTACTTC
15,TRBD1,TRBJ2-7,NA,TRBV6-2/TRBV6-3,CASSAPGQGSYEQYF,TGTGCCAGCAGTGCACCGGGACAGGGGTCCTACGAGCAGTACTTC
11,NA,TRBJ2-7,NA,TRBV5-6,CASSRGPSQYF,TGTGCCAGCAGCCGGGGACCGTCGCAGTACTTC
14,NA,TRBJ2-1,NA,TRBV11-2,CASSPRQAYNEQFF,TGTGCCAGCAGCCCGAGACAGGCCTACAATGAGCAGTTCTTC
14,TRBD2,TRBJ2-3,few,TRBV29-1,CSAQLAGEGDTQYF,TGCAGCGCCCAACTAGCGGGAGAGGGAGATACGCAGTATTTT
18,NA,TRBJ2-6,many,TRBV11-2,CASSTRDRTLSGANVLTF,TGTGCCAGCAGCACCCGGGACCGTACTCTCTCTGGGGCCAACGTCCTGACTTTC